Detailed here is one T cell receptor (beta chain). This clonotype has just a few counts. Its antigen specificity is not known. Base qualities are not provided; no much larger clone lies one nucleotide away. In the germline V gene (reference sequence), CDR1 corresponds to DFQATT and CDR2 to SNEGSKA. The germline ends are 12 bases apart after V is trimmed by 0 bases and J by 0 bases. The CDR3 spans 17 residues, from the cysteine through the phenylalanine. Only the CDR3 region is kept as DNA, spanning 51 bases read in frame from base 1. TCR beta repertoires were profiled from peripheral blood of 10 to 15 young patients with multiple sclerosis to demonstrate the VDJtools post-analysis software. The multiple sclerosis patients were children and adolescents between roughly 6 and 16 years of age. These data belong to a study of post-analysis software for immune sequencing data (dated by TCRdb to the mid-2010s). The study in broad terms: Disease courses on record covered relapsing-remitting, secondary progressive and progressive-relapsing multiple sclerosis, though some patients had no subtype annotation. Patient repertoires were compared against roughly 12 previously published healthy control repertoires from donors aged 6 to 25 years. A subset of samples was prepared in parallel using single-end sample barcoding, then pooled and co-amplified after Illumina adapter ligation. Results the study describes overall, beyond this receptor: The multiple sclerosis patient group was slightly younger than the control group. Significantly higher frequencies in patients than in controls were found for about five TRBV segments, including TRBV5-6, TRBV5-1 and TRBV20-1. Strong co-clustering of samples prepared in the same batch was shown by direct clustering with F measure, prompting a batch-effect correction. Significantly lower normalized Chao1 diversity was found in multiple sclerosis patients than in controls, suggesting substantial peripheral T-cell clonal expansion.

Receptors were amplified or captured by PCR. TCRdb shows the sequencer as Illumina HiSeq 2500. To reduce PCR and sequencing biases, unique molecular identifiers were built into the TCR beta cDNA libraries. Per 1 to 10 million input T cells, around 500,000 cDNA molecules were obtained, such that each molecule approximated one T cell. The patient libraries were prepared and sequenced with the same protocol used for the earlier healthy control dataset. Samples belonging to the same batch were prepared together, multiplexed and sequenced on a shared HiSeq lane. Processing in the source paper ran as follows. MIGEC was used to process the raw barcoded reads, and molecular identifier groups with only a single read were discarded before consensus assembly and CDR3 extraction. VDJtools was used for post-analysis of the clonotype tables, and diversity was normalized by down-sampling every dataset to the size of the smallest sample. In repertoire overlap clustering, CDR3 amino acid sequences, but not nucleotide sequences, were matched to correct batch-related cross-sample contamination. TCRdb's own reprocessing of the public reads used fastp at Q25 and MiXCR and kept productive beta chains. Under each unique CDR3 protein, matching rows form one entry showing the most common genes and DNA. The V and J calls and clone size are TCRdb's, not the authors'. The sample records about 770,000 distinct CDR3 sequences, about half of which are singletons. Approximately 5% of the sample comes from the top ten.

The TCR comes from a girl aged 10 to 17 with multiple sclerosis. The chain links TRBV20-1 with TRBJ2-6; the D call is possibly TRBD1 or TRBD2, each sharing 5 bases. Sequenced input: blood. The DNA reads TGCAGTGCTAGAGATCATGGGGGAAGCTCTGGGGCCAACGTCCTGACTTTC. The resulting protein is CSARDHGGSSGANVLTF.